Following are 18 T cell receptor beta chains from one sample sequenced in a study of T-cell memory formation after mild COVID-19. TCRdb itself ran the 5' RACE reads through MiXCR, one entry per CDR3 protein. Among some 200,000 distinct CDR3 sequences listed, 9% to 10% were seen once. Sequencing was carried out using PBMCs or a T cell subset sorted from them (not recorded which). Receptors originate from a young man who had mild COVID-19 (a few samples of this study predate the infection). Cell type and time point are not known.

This clonotype was seen ten or more times. The chain carries TRBV5-1 and TRBJ2-2; TRBD1 matches at 10 bases. V dropped 5 bases and J dropped 7; count of bases not matched to a gene: 11. CDR1 and CDR2 from the germline V gene are SGHRS and YFSETQ. The CDR3 is made up of 16 amino acids. This CDR3 is CASSPTGTGDRGELFF. The CDR3 region has the DNA TGCGCCAGCAGTCCCACCGGGACAGGGGATCGCGGGGAGCTGTTTTTT.

The sample holds many counts of this clonotype. This chain connects TRBV5-1 to TRBJ2-1; no definite D call. CDR1 and CDR2 from the germline V gene are SGHRS and YFSETQ. V gave up 0 bases and J gave up 3 bases, with 7 bases separating them. The length of the CDR3 is 14 residues. CDR3 loop: CASSLGLSYNEQFF. As DNA, the CDR3 is TGCGCCAGCAGCTTGGGACTGAGCTACAATGAGCAGTTCTTC.

The chain links TRBV29-1 to TRBJ1-1, with D perhaps matching TRBD1 (5 bases). The CDR3 is 12 residues long. Germline CDR1 and CDR2: SQVTM and ANQGSEA. Deletions cut 6 bases from V and 4 bases from J, with 12 bases between. The CDR3 loop reads CSVGDYFTEAFF. The CDR3 bases are TGCAGCGTAGGGGATTATTTCACTGAAGCTTTCTTT.

This clonotype appeared many times. J is TRBJ2-3 and V is TRBV5-8; weak D call: TRBD2 (5 bases). The CDR3 sequence is 12 residues long. Germline CDR1 SGHTS, CDR2 YDEGEE. Trimming stripped 4 bases from V and 4 bases from J, with 7 bases between. In nucleotides, the CDR3 is TGTGCCAGCAGCCGTAGCGCAGATACGCAGTATTTT. It codes for CASSRSADTQYF.

The V and J genes are TRBV20-1 and TRBJ2-3; no reliable D call. The CDR3 runs to 15 residues. Germline values: CDR1 DFQATT, CDR2 SNEGSKA (reference sequence). The V end was cut by 1 base, the J end by 5 bases, with 16 bases between. The CDR3 DNA follows: TGCAGTGCTAGAGGACACCCGGTTTACGTAGATACGCAGTATTTT. Its translation is CSARGHPVYVDTQYF.

The V call is TRBV12-3 or TRBV12-4, the J call TRBJ1-1; a possible D gene is TRBD1 (5 bases). V gave up 7 bases and J gave up 8 bases, with 14 bases separating them. This CDR3 spans 12 amino acids. The CDR3 region is CASTTRAGEAFF. DNA for the CDR3: TGTGCCAGCACCACCCGGGCAGGGGAAGCTTTCTTT.

The rearrangement joins TRBV20-1 to TRBJ1-4, with D perhaps matching TRBD1 (5 bases). CDR1 is DFQATT and CDR2 is SNEGSKA in the germline V gene (reference sequence). Deletions cut 5 bases from V and 8 bases from J, with 21 bases between. This CDR3 region has 15 residues. CDR3 residues: CSAADPQGFREKLFF. CDR3 bases: TGCAGTGCTGCAGATCCCCAGGGTTTTAGGGAAAAACTGTTTTTT.

This clonotype showed up many times. This chain links TRBV5-1 with TRBJ2-3; D gene uncertain. The CDR3 totals 16 residues. V lost 0 bases and J 0 bases, leaving 11 bases between the germline ends. The germline gives CDR1 SGHRS, CDR2 YFSETQ. CDR3 in amino acids: CASSLEGRSSTDTQYF. For the CDR3, the DNA is TGCGCCAGCAGCTTGGAGGGCAGATCTAGCACAGATACGCAGTATTTT. Full variable domain (missing parts from reference TRBV5-1 and TRBJ2-3): KAGVTQTPRYLIKTRGQQVTLSCSPISGHRSVSWYQQTPGQGLQFLFEYFSETQRNKGNFPGRFSGRQFSNSRSEMNVSTLELGDSALYLCASSLEGRSSTDTQYFGPGTRLTVL.

The V gene is TRBV29-1, the J gene TRBJ1-1, with unresolved D. Between the trimmed V and J ends, which lost 7 bases and 0 bases, there was a span of 12 bases. This CDR3 is 13 amino acids long. CDR1 SQVTM and CDR2 ANQGSEA come from the germline V gene. The CDR3 spells CSGRLGLNTEAFF. CDR3 nucleotides: TGCAGCGGCCGTTTAGGACTGAACACTGAAGCTTTCTTT.

This chain links TRBV5-1 with TRBJ2-7; 12 bases align to TRBD2. Trimming took 3 bases from V and 1 from J; bases not matched to a gene: 2. CDR1 and CDR2 from the germline V gene are SGHRS and YFSETQ. The CDR3 loop spans 15 amino acids. CDR3 protein: CASSSGTSGSYEQYV. The CDR3 DNA follows: TGCGCCAGCAGCTCCGGGACTAGCGGGTCCTACGAGCAGTACGTC.

This clonotype was detected a few times. The rearrangement joins TRBV5-1 to TRBJ2-7, with D perhaps TRBD1 (6 bases). V lost 0 bases and J 2 bases, leaving 24 bases between the germline ends. The CDR3 spans 19 residues. CDR1 and CDR2 (germline): SGHRS, YFSETQ. CDR3 nucleotides: TGCGCCAGCAGCTTGGTCGTTAAGCCGTCCCGACAGGAGGCCTACGAGCAGTACGTC. Amino acids: CASSLVVKPSRQEAYEQYV.

This clonotype was recorded a few times. The chain employs TRBV6-5 and TRBJ1-1; 8 positions match TRBD1. CDR3 length equals 15 residues. V shed 5 bases and J 2 bases; nucleotides not matched to a gene: 7. Germline CDR1 MNHEY, CDR2 SVGAGI. CDR3 DNA sequence: TGTGCCAGCAGTCGGTCCGGGACAGGTAACACTGAAGCTTTCTTT. This codes for CASSRSGTGNTEAFF.

This chain connects TRBV5-4 to TRBJ2-3; 9 nucleotides line up with TRBD2. With V trimmed by 4 bases and J by 2 bases, 8 bases remained unmatched. The CDR3 length is 16 residues. Looked up from germline, CDR1 is SGHNT and CDR2 is YYREEE (reference sequence). The CDR3 here is CASSPRLAGYTDTQYF. The DNA of the CDR3 is TGTGCCAGCAGCCCCCGCCTAGCGGGGTACACAGATACGCAGTATTTT.

This chain uses TRBV7-3 with TRBJ2-5; 10 nucleotides align to TRBD2. The CDR3 length is 17 residues. J gave up 4 bases and V 5 bases, and 13 bases lay outside the gene matches. CDR1 SGHTA and CDR2 FQGTGA come from the germline V gene. The CDR3 nucleotides read TGTGCCAGCAGCCTCGGGGCTAGCGGGGGAGTTGGAGAGACCCAGTACTTC. Its protein product is CASSLGASGGVGETQYF.

CDR3 in amino acids: CASSYRPGEAFF. CDR3 nucleotides: TGTGCCAGTAGCTATAGACCTGGGGAAGCTTTCTTT. The chain is built from TRBV19 and TRBJ1-1; D ambiguous. Between the trimmed V and J ends, which lost 6 bases and 8 bases, there was a span of 13 bases. CDR3 length: 12 residues. Germline V CDR1 and CDR2: LNHDA, SQIVND (reference sequence).

A note on this clonotype: This is likely a read error, given that the CDR3 carries no conserved phenylalanine or tryptophan at its end. The genes are TRBV29-1 and TRBJ2-5; D unresolved. Germline values: CDR1 SQVTM, CDR2 ANQGSEA. The CDR3 has 11 residues. The V end lost 6 bases, the J end lost 1 base, and 6 bases lay between the germline ends. DNA of the CDR3: TGCAGCGTGCGAAGCCAAGAGACCCAGTACTCC. Translating gives CSVRSQETQYS.

This clonotype was picked up a small number of times. The chain is built from TRBV29-1 and TRBJ2-2; maybe TRBD2 (5 bases). Trimming shortened V by 3 bases and J by 2 bases, and 13 bases separated the two germline ends. The CDR3 is 15 residues long. The germline CDR1 and CDR2 sequences are SQVTM and ANQGSEA. CDR3 region: CSVEKSRTNTGELFF. CDR3 nucleotides: TGCAGCGTTGAGAAATCCCGGACTAACACCGGGGAGCTGTTTTTT.

The table lists this clonotype with a few counts. This chain joins TRBV5-6 and TRBJ2-2, with TRBD1 identical over 9 bases. Germline V gene sequence: CDR1 SGHDT, CDR2 YYEEEE. This CDR3 contains 14 residues. V lost 4 bases to trimming and J lost 6 bases; unmatched junction nucleotides: 4. CDR3 region: CASSEGTGPGELFF. The CDR3 DNA sequence: TGTGCCAGCAGCGAAGGGACAGGGCCCGGGGAGCTGTTTTTT.